The subject of this entry is one T cell receptor (beta chain). This specimen belongs to a study of blood T cell repertoires in COVID-19. Study details: T cells, B-cell-depleted T cells, or PBMCs provided the cDNA or gDNA that served as material.

Original methodology: Counts of nucleated cells, estimated from reference gene primer amplification, were obtained. The repertoire was sequenced with immunoSEQ multiplex PCR; TCRdb's copy has only in-frame clones and lacks some. Clonal size and the V and J genes are those of that table, whereas D and trimming came from the DNA. This table has around 60,000 clones, around 90% appearing once. The CDR3 totals 15 residues. Germline CDR1 and CDR2: SGHNT and YYREEE (reference sequence). With 3 bases clipped from V and 0 bases from J, the junction kept 4 bases outside the gene matches. Sequenced sample: peripheral blood. The clonotype originates from a man aged 55 to 70 with active COVID-19. V usage is TRBV5-4 and J usage is TRBJ2-7; 9 bases line up with TRBD2. Here the CDR3 DNA reads TGTGCCAGCAGCTCGGGACTAGCCGACTCCTACGAGCAGTACTTC. Encoded protein: CASSSGLADSYEQYF. The full variable domain, rest sourced from reference TRBV5-4 and TRBJ2-7, is ETGVTQSPTHLIKTRGQQVTLRCSSQSGHNTVSWYQQALGQGPQFIFQYYREEENGRGNFPPRFSGLQFPNYSSELNVNALELDDSALYLCASSSGLADSYEQYFGPGTRLTVT.